A single sample is the source of the 18 T cell receptor beta chains below, sequenced in a study of early stage breast cancer tumors. The data were produced by immunoSEQ multiplex PCR, yet TCRdb's version contains in-frame clones alone and is incomplete. Counted here are roughly 58,000 clones, just over 90% occurring once; the ten biggest clones make up approximately 5%. The source material was blood. These receptors came from a person aged 70 to 85 with breast cancer.

The rearrangement uses TRBV27 and TRBJ1-4, with 9 nucleotides matching TRBD1. Germline CDR1 is MNHEY and CDR2 is SMNVEV (reference sequence). The CDR3 spans 16 residues. J lost 10 bases, V lost 2 bases, and 11 bases had no gene match. The CDR3 DNA is TGTGCCAGCAGTTTACGTCCGGGGACAGGGTCGGGAAAACTGTTTTTT. Protein: CASSLRPGTGSGKLFF.

The chain carries TRBV5-6 and TRBJ2-3; 9 bases line up with TRBD2. The V and J ends lost 3 bases and 4 bases, in that order; junction bases with no gene match: 18. Germline V gene lookup returns CDR1 SGHDT and CDR2 YYEEEE. This CDR3 has 19 amino acids. CDR3 sequence reads: CASSSKREALRGGADTQYF. The CDR3 DNA sequence: TGTGCCAGCAGCTCCAAGCGGGAGGCCCTTCGAGGCGGTGCAGATACGCAGTATTTT.

V is TRBV6-1 and J is TRBJ2-5; D is ambiguous. This CDR3 is 14 amino acids long. Deletions cut 1 base from V and 3 bases from J, with 9 bases between. Per germline, CDR1 MNHNS and CDR2 SASEGT. The CDR3 coding sequence is TGTGCCAGCAGTGAAGGGCATTACAAAGAGACCCAGTACTTC. Translated, it gives CASSEGHYKETQYF.

The chain is built from TRBV6-5 and TRBJ2-3; D call uncertain. The CDR3 is 13 amino acids. The germline V and J ends were trimmed by 6 bases and 4 bases, with 11 bases remaining between them. CDR1 MNHEY and CDR2 SVGAGI come from the germline V gene. CDR3 protein: CASRFSRADTQYF. In nucleotides, the CDR3 is TGTGCCAGCAGATTCTCTCGGGCAGATACGCAGTATTTT.

The chain joins TRBV30 to TRBJ1-2; tentative D call: TRBD1 (6 bases). The germline V gene has CDR1 GTSNPN and CDR2 SVGIG (reference sequence). V lost 5 bases to trimming and J lost 0 bases, with 13 bases between them. This CDR3 has 14 amino acids. This chain's CDR3 is CAWARTDSNYGYTF. The CDR3 bases are TGTGCCTGGGCCCGGACAGATTCTAACTATGGCTACACCTTC.

Notes on this clone: At one boundary the junction diverges from the germline segment, which might be a read error. The chain recombines TRBV9 with TRBJ2-5, with D possibly TRBD2 on 7 matching bases. The length of the CDR3 is 15 residues. Germline V CDR1 and CDR2: SGDLS, YYNGEE. In nucleotides, the CDR3 is TGTGCCACCAGCGTAGGGGCGGGGGCCCAAGAGACCCAGTACTTC. Translation: CATSVGAGAQETQYF.

This clone appeared once. The chain has TRBV5-5 and TRBJ2-7; the match to TRBD2 covers 7 bases. CDR1 and CDR2 from the germline V gene are SGHKS and YYEKEE (reference sequence). This CDR3 region has 14 residues. The junction had 6 bases not matched to a gene; V was cut back by 0 bases and J by 6 bases. For the CDR3, the DNA is TGTGCCAGCAGCTTGGGCGCTCGGGAGGCCGAGCAGTACTTC. It encodes CASSLGAREAEQYF.

This chain links TRBV30 with TRBJ2-7, with TRBD2 matching over 8 bases. The germline V gene encodes CDR1 GTSNPN and CDR2 SVGIG (reference sequence). The CDR3 totals 14 residues. V was clipped by 7 bases and J by 3 bases; unmatched bases: 11. The CDR3 region is CALGAGGMYYEQYF. CDR3 sequence (DNA): TGTGCCTTGGGGGCGGGGGGCATGTACTACGAGCAGTACTTC.

This clone showed up just once. This rearrangement joins TRBV7-2 to TRBJ2-3; 8 nucleotides line up with TRBD2. The CDR3 contains 14 residues. V was pared by 5 bases and J by 4 bases, with 5 bases of the junction left unmatched. Germline V gene data show CDR1 as SGHTA and CDR2 as FQGNSA. The CDR3 region is CASSPGTSSDTQYF. CDR3 coding DNA: TGTGCCAGCAGCCCCGGGACTAGTTCAGATACGCAGTATTTT.

The rearrangement joins TRBV6-1 to TRBJ2-3; TRBD1 is a possible D gene (5 bases). The CDR3 loop spans 14 amino acids. Germline V gene sequence: CDR1 MNHNS, CDR2 SASEGT. The ends were cut back, 1 base at V and 2 bases at J, with 7 bases in the middle. CDR3 in DNA: TGTGCCAGCAGTGAAGACAGGTTCACAGATACGCAGTATTTT. This translates into CASSEDRFTDTQYF.

The V gene is TRBV6-5, the J gene TRBJ2-3; a possible D gene is TRBD1 (5 bases). Trimming took 0 bases from V and 6 from J, leaving 7 bases between them. Per germline, CDR1 MNHEY and CDR2 SVGAGI. The CDR3 covers 13 residues. Here the CDR3 reads CASSYSAGDTQYF. The DNA for the CDR3 is TGTGCCAGCAGTTACTCGGCAGGGGATACGCAGTATTTT.

V usage is TRBV19 and J usage is TRBJ2-7; tentative D call: TRBD1 (5 bases). Trimming removed 9 bases at V and 2 bases at J, with 20 bases between. The germline V gene encodes CDR1 LNHDA and CDR2 SQIVND (reference sequence). The CDR3 contains 15 residues. The CDR3 region has the DNA TGTGCCAGCCGTCCCTCGGCAGGGCGCCCCTACGAGCAGTACTTC. Encoded protein: CASRPSAGRPYEQYF.

The CDR3 sequence is CASSAGQGGYNEQFF. CDR3 coding DNA: TGTGCCAGTAGTGCGGGACAGGGGGGGTACAATGAGCAGTTCTTC. This chain uses TRBV19 with TRBJ2-1; 11 bases match TRBD1. This CDR3 is built from 15 residues. Trimming took 5 bases from V and 4 from J; bases not matched to a gene: 4. CDR1 is LNHDA, CDR2 SQIVND, per germline (reference sequence).

V and J are TRBV2 and TRBJ2-3, with 9 bases that match TRBD2. This CDR3 has 15 amino acids. Per the germline V gene, CDR1 is SNHLY and CDR2 is FYNNEI. The ends lost 3 bases at V and 3 bases at J; junction bases unmatched: 4. The CDR3 here is CASSDLSGGTDTQYF. In DNA form, the CDR3 reads TGTGCCAGCAGTGATCTTAGCGGGGGTACAGATACGCAGTATTTT.

This clone was recorded once. The chain has TRBV15 and TRBJ2-5; TRBD2 matches at 13 bases. The CDR3 has 17 amino acids. With 5 bases clipped from V and 1 base from J, the junction kept 7 bases outside the gene matches. CDR1 is LNHNV and CDR2 is YYDKDF in the germline V gene (reference sequence). The CDR3 here is CATSGGLAGVAQETQYF. CDR3 bases: TGTGCCACCAGCGGTGGACTAGCGGGAGTGGCCCAAGAGACCCAGTACTTC.

This chain joins TRBV4-1 and TRBJ2-7, with 8 nucleotides matching TRBD1. The V and J ends lost 4 bases and 2 bases, in that order; junction bases with no gene match: 13. From germline, CDR1 is MGHRA and CDR2 YSYEKL. This CDR3 region has 17 residues. Written as DNA, the CDR3 is TGCGCCAGCAGCCTTAGACGGGCCCACAGGGGGACCTACGAGCAGTACTTC. Protein sequence: CASSLRRAHRGTYEQYF.

The CDR3 sequence is CASSQERGAAEQFF. The CDR3 bases are TGTGCCAGCAGCCAAGAACGGGGGGCCGCTGAGCAGTTCTTC. V is TRBV4-2 and J is TRBJ2-1; D possibly corresponds to TRBD2 (7 bases). Between the trimmed V and J ends, which lost 0 bases and 9 bases, there was a span of 12 bases. The CDR3 sequence is 14 residues long. Germline V gene sequence: CDR1 LGHNA, CDR2 YNFKEQ.

The chain combines TRBV30 with TRBJ2-5; 7 bases are shared with TRBD1. Germline lookup yields CDR1 GTSNPN and CDR2 SVGIG (reference sequence). J gave up 4 bases and V 2 bases, and 1 base lay outside the gene matches. The length of the CDR3 is 12 residues. The CDR3 nucleotides read TGTGCCTGGAGTACAGGGGCAGAGACCCAGTACTTC. Amino acid sequence: CAWSTGAETQYF.